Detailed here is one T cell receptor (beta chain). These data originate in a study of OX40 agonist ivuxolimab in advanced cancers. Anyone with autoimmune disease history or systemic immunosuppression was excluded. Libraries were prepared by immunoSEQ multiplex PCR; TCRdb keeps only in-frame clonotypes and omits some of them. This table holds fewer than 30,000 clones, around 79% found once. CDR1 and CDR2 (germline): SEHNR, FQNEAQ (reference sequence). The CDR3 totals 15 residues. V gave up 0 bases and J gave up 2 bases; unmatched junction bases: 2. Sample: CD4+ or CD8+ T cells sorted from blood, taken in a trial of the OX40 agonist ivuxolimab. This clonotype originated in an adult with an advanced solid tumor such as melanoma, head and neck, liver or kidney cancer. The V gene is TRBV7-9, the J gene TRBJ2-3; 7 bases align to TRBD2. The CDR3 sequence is CASSLAGGNTDTQYF. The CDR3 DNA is TGTGCCAGCAGCTTAGCGGGGGGGAACACAGATACGCAGTATTTT.